This T cell receptor (beta chain) originates from a study of vaccination effects on CD4 cells after COVID-19. Unmatched junction bases numbered 16, after V lost 7 bases and J lost 3 bases. CDR1 is SGHTS, CDR2 YDEGEE, per germline. CDR3 size: 17 residues. Pools of viral peptides were used by the ViraFEST assay to expand antigen-specific CD4+ T cells ahead of sequencing. Following 10 days of culture, CD4+ T cells were isolated. The participants, recipients of two vaccine doses, got either BNT162b2 or mRNA-1273. Half-medium changes using IL-2 medium occurred on days 3 and 7. General study results and limits: The authors studied few convalescent patients and collected no early post-infection timepoints.

In this sample, this clone turned up a few times. Antigen specificity is unknown. Method: immunoSEQ multiplex PCR; TCRdb's copy keeps in-frame clones and lacks some. The data hold tens of thousands of clones, with about 79% observed a single time. This receptor was obtained from a human donor who received a COVID-19 vaccine. Some clones in this sample may be carry-over from other donors' samples. The J gene is TRBJ2-3, the V gene TRBV5-8; the match to TRBD2 covers 8 bases. Sequencing was performed on CD4+ T cells from PBMCs cultured with SARS-CoV-2 spike peptides, taken after COVID-19 vaccination. This chain's CDR3 is CASPRPPGTSVTDTQYF. The CDR3 DNA reads as TGTGCCAGCCCCCGACCGCCTGGGACTAGTGTGACAGATACGCAGTATTTT.